The present T cell receptor (beta chain) was sequenced within a study of blood T cell repertoires in COVID-19. The repertoire was sequenced with immunoSEQ multiplex PCR; TCRdb's copy has only in-frame clones and lacks some. The sample has under 300,000 clones, 80% to 85% seen once. Germline V gene sequence: CDR1 MNHEY, CDR2 SVGAGI. The CDR3 sequence is 14 residues long. Unmatched junction bases numbered 6, after V lost 6 bases and J lost 7 bases. The clonotype comes from a woman under 30 with acute or convalescent COVID-19. Sequenced input: peripheral blood. This chain joins TRBV6-5 and TRBJ1-2; TRBD1 matches 12 bases. The CDR3 region has the DNA TGTGCCAGCAGGCCGGGACAGGGGGCAGGTGGCTACACCTTC. Residues: CASRPGQGAGGYTF.